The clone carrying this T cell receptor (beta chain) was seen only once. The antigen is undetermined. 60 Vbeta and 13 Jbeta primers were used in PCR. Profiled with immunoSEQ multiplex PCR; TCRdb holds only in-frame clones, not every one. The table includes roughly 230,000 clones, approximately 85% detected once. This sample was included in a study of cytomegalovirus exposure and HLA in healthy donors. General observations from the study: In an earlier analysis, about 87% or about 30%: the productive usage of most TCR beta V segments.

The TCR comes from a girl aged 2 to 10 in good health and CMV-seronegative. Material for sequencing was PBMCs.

CDR3 in amino acids: CAISVGTSSETQYF. CDR3 DNA sequence: TGTGCCATCAGTGTCGGGACTTCGTCAGAGACCCAGTACTTC. The genes are TRBV10-3 and TRBJ2-5; D may be TRBD2 (6 bases). V was shortened by 4 bases and J by 4 bases, with 13 bases between the two germline ends. Germline V gives CDR1 ENHRY, CDR2 SYGVKD. The CDR3 is 14 amino acids.